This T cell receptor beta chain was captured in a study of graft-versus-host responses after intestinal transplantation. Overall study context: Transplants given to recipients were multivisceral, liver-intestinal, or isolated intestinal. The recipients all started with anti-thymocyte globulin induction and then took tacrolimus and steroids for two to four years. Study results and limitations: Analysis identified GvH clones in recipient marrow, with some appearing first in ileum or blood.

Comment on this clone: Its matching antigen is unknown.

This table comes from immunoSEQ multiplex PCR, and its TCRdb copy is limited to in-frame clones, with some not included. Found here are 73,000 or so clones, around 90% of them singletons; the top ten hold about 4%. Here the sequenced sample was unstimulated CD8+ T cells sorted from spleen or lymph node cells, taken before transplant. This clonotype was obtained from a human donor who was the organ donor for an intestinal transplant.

CDR3 region: CASSEADGGRGGYTF. Written as DNA, the CDR3 is TGTGCCAGCAGTGAAGCGGACGGGGGGAGGGGTGGCTACACCTTC. The rearrangement uses TRBV6-1 and TRBJ1-2, with a possible D match to TRBD1 (5 bases). Germline loops: CDR1 MNHNS, CDR2 SASEGT. Trimming cost V 0 bases and J 7 bases, with 15 bases left between them. There are 15 residues in the CDR3.